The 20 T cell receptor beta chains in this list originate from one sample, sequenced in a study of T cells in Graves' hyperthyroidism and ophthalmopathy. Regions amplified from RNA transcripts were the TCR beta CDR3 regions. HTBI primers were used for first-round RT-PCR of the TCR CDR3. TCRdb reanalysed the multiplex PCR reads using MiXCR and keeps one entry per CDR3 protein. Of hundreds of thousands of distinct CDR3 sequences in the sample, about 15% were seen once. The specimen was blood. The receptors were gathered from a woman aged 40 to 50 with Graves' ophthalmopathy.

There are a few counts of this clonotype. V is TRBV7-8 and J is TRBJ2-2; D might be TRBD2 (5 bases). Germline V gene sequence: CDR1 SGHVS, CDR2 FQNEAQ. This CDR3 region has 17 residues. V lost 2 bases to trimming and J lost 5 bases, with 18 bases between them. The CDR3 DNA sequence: TGTGCCAGCAGCTTAAGAGCGGATTTGGGCCGAACCGGGGAGCTGTTTTTT. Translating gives CASSLRADLGRTGELFF.

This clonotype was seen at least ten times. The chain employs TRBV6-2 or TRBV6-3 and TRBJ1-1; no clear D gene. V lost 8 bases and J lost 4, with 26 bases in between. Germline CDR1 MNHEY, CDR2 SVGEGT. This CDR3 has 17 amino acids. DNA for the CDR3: TGTGCCAGCCCCCCTCGGCGGGAGTGGGAATCGATCACTGAAGCTTTCTTT. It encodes CASPPRREWESITEAFF.

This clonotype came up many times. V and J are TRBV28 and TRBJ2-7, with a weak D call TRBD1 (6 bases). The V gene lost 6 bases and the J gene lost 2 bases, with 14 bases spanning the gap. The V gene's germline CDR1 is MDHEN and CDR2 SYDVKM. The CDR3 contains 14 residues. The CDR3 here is CASRIRDKTYEQYF. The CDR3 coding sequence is TGTGCCAGCAGAATCCGGGACAAGACCTACGAGCAGTACTTC.

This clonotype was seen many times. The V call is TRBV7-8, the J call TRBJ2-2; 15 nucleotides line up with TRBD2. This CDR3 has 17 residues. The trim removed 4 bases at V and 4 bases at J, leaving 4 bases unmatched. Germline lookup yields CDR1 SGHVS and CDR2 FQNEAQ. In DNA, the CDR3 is TGTGCCAGCAGCTCGGGACTAGCGGGAGGCGTCACCGGGGAGCTGTTTTTT. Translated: CASSSGLAGGVTGELFF.

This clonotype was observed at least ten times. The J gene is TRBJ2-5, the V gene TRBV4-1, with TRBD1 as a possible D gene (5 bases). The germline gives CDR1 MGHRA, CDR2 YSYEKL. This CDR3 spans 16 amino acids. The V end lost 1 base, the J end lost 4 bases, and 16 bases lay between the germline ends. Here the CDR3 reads CASSQVRVQGRETQYF. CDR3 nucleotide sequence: TGCGCCAGCAGCCAAGTTAGAGTCCAGGGCCGAGAGACCCAGTACTTC.

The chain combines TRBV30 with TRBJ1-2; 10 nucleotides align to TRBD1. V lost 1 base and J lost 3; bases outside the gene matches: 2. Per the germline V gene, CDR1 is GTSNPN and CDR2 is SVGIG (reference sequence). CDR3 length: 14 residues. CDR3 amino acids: CAWSGGQGDYGYTF. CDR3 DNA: TGTGCCTGGAGTGGCGGACAGGGGGACTATGGCTACACCTTC.

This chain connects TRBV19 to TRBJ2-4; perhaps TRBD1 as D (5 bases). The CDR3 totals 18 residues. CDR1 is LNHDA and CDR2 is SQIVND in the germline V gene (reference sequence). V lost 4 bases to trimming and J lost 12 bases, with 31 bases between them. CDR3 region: CASSKSPPTVLPGYDQYF. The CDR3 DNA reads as TGTGCCAGTAGTAAAAGCCCCCCGACAGTTTTGCCTGGGTATGATCAGTACTTC.

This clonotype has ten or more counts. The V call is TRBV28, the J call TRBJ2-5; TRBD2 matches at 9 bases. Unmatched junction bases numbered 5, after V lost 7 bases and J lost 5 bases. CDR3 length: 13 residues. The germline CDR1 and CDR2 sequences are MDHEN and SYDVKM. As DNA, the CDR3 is TGTGCCAGCATTGCGGGAGGGCCGGAGACCCAGTACTTC. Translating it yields CASIAGGPETQYF.

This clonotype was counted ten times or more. The CDR3 nucleotides read TGTGCCAGCAGCGCCCAGTCCCGACGGGGGAACACTGAAGCTTTCTTT. Protein product: CASSAQSRRGNTEAFF. This chain links TRBV9 with TRBJ1-1; the D is unclear. CDR3 length equals 16 residues. Per germline, CDR1 SGDLS and CDR2 YYNGEE. V was pared by 3 bases and J by 1 base, with 16 bases between.

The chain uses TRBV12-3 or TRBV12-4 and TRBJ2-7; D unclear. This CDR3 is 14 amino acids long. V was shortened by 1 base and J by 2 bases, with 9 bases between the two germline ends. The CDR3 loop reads CASSLVEHPYEQYF. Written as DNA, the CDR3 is TGTGCCAGCAGTTTAGTAGAACACCCCTACGAGCAGTACTTC.

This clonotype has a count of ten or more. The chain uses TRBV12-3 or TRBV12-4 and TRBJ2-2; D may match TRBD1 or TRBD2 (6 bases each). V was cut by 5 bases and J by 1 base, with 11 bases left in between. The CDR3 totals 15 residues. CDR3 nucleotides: TGTGCCAGCAGTCCACAGGGAGGGAACACCGGGGAGCTGTTTTTT. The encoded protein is CASSPQGGNTGELFF.

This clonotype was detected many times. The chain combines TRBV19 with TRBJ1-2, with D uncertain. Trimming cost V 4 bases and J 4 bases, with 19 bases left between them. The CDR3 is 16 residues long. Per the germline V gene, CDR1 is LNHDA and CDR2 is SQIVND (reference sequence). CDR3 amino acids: CASSTANRRDIYGYTF. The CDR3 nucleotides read TGTGCCAGTAGTACCGCCAATCGTCGGGATATCTATGGCTACACCTTC.

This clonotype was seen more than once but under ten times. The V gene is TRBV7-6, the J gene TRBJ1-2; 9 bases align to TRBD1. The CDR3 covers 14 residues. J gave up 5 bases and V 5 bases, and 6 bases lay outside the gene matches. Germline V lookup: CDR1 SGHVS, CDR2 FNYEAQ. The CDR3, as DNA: TGTGCCAGCAGCACGGGACAGGGAAAGTATGGCTACACCTTC. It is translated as CASSTGQGKYGYTF.

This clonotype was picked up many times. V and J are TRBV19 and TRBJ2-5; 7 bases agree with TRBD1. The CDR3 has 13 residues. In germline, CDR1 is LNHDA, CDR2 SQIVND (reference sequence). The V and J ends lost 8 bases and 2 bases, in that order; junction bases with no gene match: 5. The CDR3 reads CASGGTEQETQYF. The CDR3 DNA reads TGTGCCAGTGGTGGGACAGAACAAGAGACCCAGTACTTC.

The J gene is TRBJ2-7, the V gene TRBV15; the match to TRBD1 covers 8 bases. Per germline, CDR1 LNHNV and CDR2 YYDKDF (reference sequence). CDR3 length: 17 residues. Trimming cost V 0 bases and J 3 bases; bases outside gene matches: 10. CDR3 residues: CATSRDSIHRGNYEQYF. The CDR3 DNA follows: TGTGCCACCAGCAGAGATTCAATACACAGGGGGAACTACGAGCAGTACTTC.

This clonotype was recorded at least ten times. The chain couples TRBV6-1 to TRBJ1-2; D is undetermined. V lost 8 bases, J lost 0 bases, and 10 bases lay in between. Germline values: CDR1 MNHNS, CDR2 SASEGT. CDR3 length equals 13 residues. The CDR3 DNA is TGTGCCAGCGAGGGCAGTACTAACTATGGCTACACCTTC. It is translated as CASEGSTNYGYTF.

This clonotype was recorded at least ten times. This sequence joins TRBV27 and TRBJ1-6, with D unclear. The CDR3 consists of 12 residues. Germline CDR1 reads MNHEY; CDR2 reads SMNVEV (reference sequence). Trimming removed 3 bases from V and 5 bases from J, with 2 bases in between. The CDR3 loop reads CASSFHNSPLHF. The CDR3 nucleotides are TGTGCCAGCAGTTTTCATAATTCACCCCTCCACTTT.

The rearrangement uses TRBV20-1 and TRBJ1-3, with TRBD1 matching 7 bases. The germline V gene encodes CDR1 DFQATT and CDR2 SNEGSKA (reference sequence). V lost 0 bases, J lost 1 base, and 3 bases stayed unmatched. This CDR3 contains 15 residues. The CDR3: CSARDLQGSGNTIYF. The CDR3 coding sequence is TGCAGTGCTAGAGATCTACAGGGGTCTGGAAACACCATATATTTT.

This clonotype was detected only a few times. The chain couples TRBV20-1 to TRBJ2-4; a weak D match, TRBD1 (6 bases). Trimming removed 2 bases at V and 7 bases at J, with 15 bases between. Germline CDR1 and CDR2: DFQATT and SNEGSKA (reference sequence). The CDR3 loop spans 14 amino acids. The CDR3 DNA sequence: TGCAGTGCTAGAACACAGGGTATGGTGAACATTCAGTACTTC. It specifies CSARTQGMVNIQYF.

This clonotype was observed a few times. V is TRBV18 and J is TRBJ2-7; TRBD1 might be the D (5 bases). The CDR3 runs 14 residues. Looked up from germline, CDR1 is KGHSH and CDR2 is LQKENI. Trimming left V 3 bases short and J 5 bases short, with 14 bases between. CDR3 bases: TGTGCCAGCTCACCCGGCCAGGGTACCCACGAGCAGTACTTC. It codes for CASSPGQGTHEQYF.